Presented here are 22 T cell receptor beta chains from one specimen sequenced in a study of blood T cell repertoires in COVID-19. Repertoires were generated with immunoSEQ multiplex PCR, while TCRdb's copy carries only in-frame clones and drops some. In the table there are 220,000 or so clones, almost 90% of which are singletons. Sequencing was carried out using PBMCs or T cells enriched from blood (not recorded which). Source of these receptors: a man aged 25-40 years who had been exposed to COVID-19.

This chain connects TRBV4-3 to TRBJ1-5; the D is unclear. CDR1 is LGHNA, CDR2 YSLEER, per germline. The CDR3 covers 17 residues. V gave up 4 bases and J gave up 0 bases, with 16 bases separating them. For the CDR3, the DNA is TGCGCCAGCAGCCCCCGCCACAATTACCCTAGCAATCAGCCCCAGCATTTT. Its translation: CASSPRHNYPSNQPQHF.

The gene calls are TRBV5-1 and TRBJ1-2; the D is unclear. Trimming took off 0 bases at V and 6 bases at J, with 9 bases between the two ends. This CDR3 has 13 amino acids. The germline gives CDR1 SGHRS, CDR2 YFSETQ. CDR3 in amino acids: CASSLARENGYTF. The CDR3 bases are TGCGCCAGCAGCTTGGCAAGGGAGAATGGCTACACCTTC. Complete variable domain (other parts from reference TRBV5-1 and TRBJ1-2): KAGVTQTPRYLIKTRGQQVTLSCSPISGHRSVSWYQQTPGQGLQFLFEYFSETQRNKGNFPGRFSGRQFSNSRSEMNVSTLELGDSALYLCASSLARENGYTFGSGTRLTVV.

This chain joins TRBV4-1 and TRBJ2-3; 11 bases agree with TRBD2. With 4 bases clipped from V and 5 bases from J, the junction kept 17 bases outside the gene matches. The CDR3 is 19 amino acids. The germline gives CDR1 MGHRA, CDR2 YSYEKL. The CDR3 sequence is CASSPVRVLPSGGRDTQYF. The CDR3 region has the DNA TGCGCCAGCAGCCCGGTCAGGGTGCTCCCTAGCGGGGGGCGAGATACGCAGTATTTT.

This chain joins TRBV11-2 and TRBJ1-6; D not certain. Germline V gives CDR1 SGHAT, CDR2 FQNNGV. The CDR3 has 13 amino acids. Trimming removed 0 bases at V and 14 bases at J, with 11 bases between. The CDR3 loop is CASSLDHRSTLHF. CDR3 bases: TGTGCCAGCAGCTTAGATCATCGGTCTACCCTCCACTTT.

V usage is TRBV5-6 and J usage is TRBJ1-2; D gene unclear. V shed 4 bases and J shed 2 bases, with 9 bases lying between them. CDR1 and CDR2 from the germline V gene are SGHDT and YYEEEE. This CDR3 is 13 amino acids long. CDR3 protein: CASSRDTNYGYTF. In DNA, the CDR3 is TGTGCCAGCAGCCGAGACACCAACTATGGCTACACCTTC.

The genes are TRBV3-1 (or the pseudogene TRBV3-2) and TRBJ1-4; a weak D match, TRBD1 (6 bases). Germline assignment: CDR1 LGHDT and CDR2 YNNKEL (reference sequence). V lost 5 bases, J lost 12 bases, and 19 bases lay in between. The length of the CDR3 is 14 residues. As DNA, the CDR3 is TGTGCCAGCAGCTCGGTCGGGGGGGCTGGGGAACTGTTTTTT. This codes for CASSSVGGAGELFF.

The chain is built from TRBV5-6 and TRBJ2-5; weak D call: TRBD1 (5 bases). Trimming removed 5 bases at V and 1 base at J, with 12 bases between. Germline V lookup: CDR1 SGHDT, CDR2 YYEEEE. The CDR3 extends over 14 amino acids. CDR3 in amino acids: CASRLQGGQETQYF. CDR3 coding DNA: TGTGCCAGCAGACTCCAGGGTGGCCAAGAGACCCAGTACTTC.

The chain couples TRBV12-3 or TRBV12-4 to TRBJ1-2; possible D gene TRBD1, 5 bases. With 6 bases removed from V and 8 bases from J, the gap between germline ends came to 16 bases. The CDR3 length is 13 residues. This CDR3 reads CASSPGWGDGYTF. The DNA for the CDR3 is TGTGCCAGCAGCCCCGGGTGGGGGGACGGCTACACCTTC.

V usage is TRBV10-3 and J usage is TRBJ1-6; 7 bases align to TRBD1. The germline V gene encodes CDR1 ENHRY and CDR2 SYGVKD. V was pared by 2 bases and J by 7 bases, with 5 bases of the junction left unmatched. CDR3 size: 15 residues. CDR3 loop: CAISETGTENSPLHF. The DNA of the CDR3 is TGTGCCATCAGTGAGACCGGGACAGAGAATTCACCCCTCCACTTT.

The rearrangement uses TRBV27 and TRBJ1-1, with a weak D call TRBD1 (6 bases). Germline V lookup: CDR1 MNHEY, CDR2 SMNVEV (reference sequence). V gave up 5 bases and J gave up 3 bases, with 10 bases separating them. The CDR3 totals 13 residues. CDR3 sequence reads: CASSVQGYTEAFF. The CDR3 DNA follows: TGTGCCAGCAGTGTCCAGGGGTACACTGAAGCTTTCTTT.

The gene calls are TRBV12-3 or TRBV12-4 and TRBJ1-2; D not resolved. V dropped 3 bases and J dropped 4 bases, with 9 bases sitting between them. The CDR3 is made up of 13 amino acids. The CDR3 nucleotides read TGTGCCAGCAGTTTGGCTCGATTCTATGGCTACACCTTC. As protein: CASSLARFYGYTF.

The sample holds one count of this clone. The rearrangement links TRBV4-1 to TRBJ2-5; no clear D gene. V was trimmed by 6 bases and J by 3 bases, leaving 11 bases between them. The CDR3 loop spans 13 amino acids. Germline values: CDR1 MGHRA, CDR2 YSYEKL. The DNA of the CDR3 is TGCGCCAGCAGGTCAAATGGAGAAGAGACCCAGTACTTC. Translated, it gives CASRSNGEETQYF.

The V call is TRBV7-2, the J call TRBJ1-3, with D possibly TRBD1 on 6 matching bases. The V end lost 0 bases, the J end lost 1 base, and 13 bases lay between the germline ends. In germline, CDR1 is SGHTA, CDR2 FQGNSA. The CDR3 sequence is 17 residues long. In DNA form, the CDR3 reads TGTGCCAGCAGCTTAGCGCGGGGGGGGCGGTCTGGAAACACCATATATTTT. Translating it yields CASSLARGGRSGNTIYF.

This clone has more than one count but fewer than ten. The rearrangement links TRBV4-1 to TRBJ1-1; no firm D call. This CDR3 contains 14 residues. Trimming removed 4 bases from V and 0 bases from J, with 9 bases in between. The germline gives CDR1 MGHRA, CDR2 YSYEKL. CDR3 residues: CASSPLGMNTEAFF. In DNA, the CDR3 is TGCGCCAGCAGCCCTCTAGGCATGAACACTGAAGCTTTCTTT.

The chain employs TRBV7-2 and TRBJ1-1; D might be TRBD1 (5 bases). V dropped 5 bases and J dropped 4 bases, with 11 bases sitting between them. This CDR3 spans 13 amino acids. CDR1 and CDR2 from the germline V gene are SGHTA and FQGNSA. The CDR3 region has the DNA TGTGCCAGCAGCATCACAGGACCCACTGAAGCTTTCTTT. It codes for CASSITGPTEAFF.

The chain joins TRBV18 to TRBJ1-2; 7 bases align to TRBD1. V lost 2 bases, J lost 4 bases, and 4 bases stayed unmatched. Germline CDR1 KGHSH, CDR2 LQKENI. The CDR3 sequence is 14 residues long. Here the CDR3 reads CASSPEGAIYGYTF. CDR3 sequence (DNA): TGTGCCAGCTCACCAGAGGGGGCCATCTATGGCTACACCTTC.

The rearrangement uses TRBV7-3 and TRBJ1-3; 7 positions match TRBD1. In germline, CDR1 is SGHTA, CDR2 FQGTGA. The junction had 3 bases not matched to a gene; V was cut back by 1 base and J by 0 bases. This CDR3 is 16 amino acids long. The DNA for the CDR3 is TGTGCCAGCAGCTTAAATGCAGGGGGCTCTGGAAACACCATATATTTT. It specifies CASSLNAGGSGNTIYF.

The chain is built from TRBV7-3 and TRBJ1-2; D call uncertain. V was shortened by 2 bases and J by 4 bases, with 14 bases between the two germline ends. The CDR3 totals 15 residues. Germline lookup yields CDR1 SGHTA and CDR2 FQGTGA. CDR3 nucleotides: TGTGCCAGCAGCTTATTCGGGAATCCCTCCTATGGCTACACCTTC. Its translation is CASSLFGNPSYGYTF. The complete variable domain, with remaining parts taken from reference TRBV7-3 and TRBJ1-2, reads GAGVSQTPSNKVTEKGKYVELRCDPISGHTALYWYRQSLGQGPEFLIYFQGTGAADDSGLPNDRFFAVRPEGSVSTLKIQRTERGDSAVYLCASSLFGNPSYGYTFGSGTRLTVV.

The gene calls are TRBV7-2 and TRBJ1-2; TRBD1 agrees at 7 bases. The trim removed 6 bases at V and 8 bases at J, leaving 9 bases unmatched. The CDR3 length is 13 residues. Germline CDR1 is SGHTA and CDR2 is FQGNSA. The CDR3 nucleotides read TGTGCCAGCAGTCTTACGACAGGGACAGGCTACACCTTC. Protein product: CASSLTTGTGYTF.

This clone was seen a handful of times. This CDR3 reads CASTRNNEQFF. In nucleotides, the CDR3 is TGTGCCAGCACCAGGAACAATGAGCAGTTCTTC. V gene TRBV2 combines with J gene TRBJ2-1, with unresolved D. Germline values: CDR1 SNHLY, CDR2 FYNNEI. The CDR3 runs 11 residues. V was cut by 7 bases and J by 5 bases, with 6 bases left in between. The variable domain in full, completed from reference TRBV2 and TRBJ2-1, reads EPEVTQTPSHQVTQMGQEVILRCVPISNHLYFYWYRQILGQKVEFLVSFYNNEISEKSEIFDDQFSVERPDGSNFTLKIRSTKLEDSAMYFCASTRNNEQFFGPGTRLTVL.

This clone was detected once. This sequence joins TRBV30 and TRBJ2-2; D remains unclear. The V and J ends lost 2 bases and 6 bases respectively, with 10 bases between them. The length of the CDR3 is 13 residues. Germline CDR1 and CDR2: GTSNPN and SVGIG (reference sequence). The CDR3 loop is CAWSITRSGELFF. In DNA, the CDR3 is TGTGCCTGGAGTATCACACGATCCGGGGAGCTGTTTTTT.

In the case of this clone: The sample contains more than one DNA sequence encoding this CDR3. The chain links TRBV6-5 to TRBJ2-1; no clear D gene. The CDR3 is 11 amino acids. Trimming removed 5 bases from V and 3 bases from J, with 2 bases in between. CDR1 is MNHEY, CDR2 SVGAGI, per germline. CDR3 nucleotide sequence: TGTGCCAGCAGTCTCTACAATGAGCAGTTCTTC. Translation gives CASSLYNEQFF.